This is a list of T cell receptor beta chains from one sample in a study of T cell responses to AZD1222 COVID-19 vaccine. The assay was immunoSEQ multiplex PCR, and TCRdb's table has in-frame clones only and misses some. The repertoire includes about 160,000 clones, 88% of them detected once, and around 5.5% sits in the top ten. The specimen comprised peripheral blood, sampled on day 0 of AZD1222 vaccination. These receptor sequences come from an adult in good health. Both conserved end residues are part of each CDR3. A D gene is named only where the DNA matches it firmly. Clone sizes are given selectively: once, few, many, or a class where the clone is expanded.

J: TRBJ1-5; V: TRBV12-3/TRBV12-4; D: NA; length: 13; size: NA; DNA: TGTGCCAGCACCCGGGATTTGGGTCAGCCCCAGCATTTT; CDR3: CASTRDLGQPQHF
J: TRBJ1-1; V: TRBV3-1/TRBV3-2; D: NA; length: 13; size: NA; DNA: TGTGCCAGCAGCCAGGGTCACGAGGGTGAAGCTTTCTTT; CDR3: CASSQGHEGEAFF
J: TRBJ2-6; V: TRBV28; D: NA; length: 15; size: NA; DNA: TGTGCCAGCAGTTCGGAGGAAAGTGGGGCCAACGTCCTGACTTTC; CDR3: CASSSEESGANVLTF
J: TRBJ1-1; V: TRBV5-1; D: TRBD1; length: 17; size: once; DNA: TGCGCCAGCAGCTTGGTAAAACGCAGGACAGGGAACACTGAAGCTTTCTTT; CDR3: CASSLVKRRTGNTEAFF
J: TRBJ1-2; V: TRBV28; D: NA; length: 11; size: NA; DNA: TGTGCCAGCAGTTCTAACTATGGCTACACCTTC; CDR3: CASSSNYGYTF
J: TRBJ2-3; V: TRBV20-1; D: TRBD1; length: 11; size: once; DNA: TGCAGGGGCAGAGCCGGGACAGCTCAGTATTTT; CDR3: CRGRAGTAQYF
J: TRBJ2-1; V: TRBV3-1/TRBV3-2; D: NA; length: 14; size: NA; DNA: TGTGCCAGCAGCTTGTGGGTGTCCTACAATGAGCAGTTCTTC; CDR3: CASSLWVSYNEQFF
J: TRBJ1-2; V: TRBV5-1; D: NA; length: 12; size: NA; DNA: TGCGCCAGCAGATCAAGGCGCTATGGCTACACCTTC; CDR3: CASRSRRYGYTF
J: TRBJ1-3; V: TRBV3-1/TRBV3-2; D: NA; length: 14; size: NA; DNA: TGTGCCAGCAGCCAAGCCGGGCCAGGAAACACCATATATTTT; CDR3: CASSQAGPGNTIYF
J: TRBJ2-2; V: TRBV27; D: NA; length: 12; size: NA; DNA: TGTGCCAGCACCAACTATAACGGGGAGCTGTTTTTT; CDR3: CASTNYNGELFF
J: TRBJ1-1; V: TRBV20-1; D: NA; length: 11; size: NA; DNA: TGCAGTGCTAGGCCCTGGGACCAAGCTTTCTTT; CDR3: CSARPWDQAFF